This note documents a single T cell receptor beta chain sequence. TCRdb keeps only in-frame clones here, not all; method: immunoSEQ multiplex PCR. The repertoire holds about 23,000 clones, with 80% to 90% as singletons. Germline lookup yields CDR1 MNHEY and CDR2 SVGAGI. V was clipped by 3 bases and J by 2 bases, with 11 bases between them. CDR3 length: 15 amino acids. This sample stems from a study of preoperative IRX-2 immunotherapy in early breast cancer. Regarding treatment: preoperative locoregional IRX-2 cytokine immunotherapy. This phase Ib study tested locoregional IRX-2 cytokine immunotherapy given before surgery.

The chain recombines TRBV6-5 with TRBJ2-1, with D hard to call. The sequence derives from a human donor with breast cancer. This sample comprised tumor tissue, obtained after IRX-2 immunotherapy. The CDR3 bases are TGTGCCAGCAGTTATAGACCGACCACCTACAATGAGCAGTTCTTC. As protein: CASSYRPTTYNEQFF.